Detailed here is one TCR beta chain. Germline CDR1 and CDR2: SSHAT and FNYEAQ (reference sequence). The CDR3 contains 15 residues. The entry originates in a study of monozygotic twins with inflammatory bowel disease. From its re-call of the 5' RACE reads, TCRdb lists each CDR3 protein once, without DNA. This sample's table has a few hundred thousand distinct CDR3 sequences. This TCR was recovered from a human donor with ulcerative colitis or Crohn's disease, or a healthy co-twin of an affected twin (not recorded which). What was sequenced was blood. This chain joins TRBV7-7 and TRBJ1-1. The CDR3 loop reads CASSLINGVNTEAFF.